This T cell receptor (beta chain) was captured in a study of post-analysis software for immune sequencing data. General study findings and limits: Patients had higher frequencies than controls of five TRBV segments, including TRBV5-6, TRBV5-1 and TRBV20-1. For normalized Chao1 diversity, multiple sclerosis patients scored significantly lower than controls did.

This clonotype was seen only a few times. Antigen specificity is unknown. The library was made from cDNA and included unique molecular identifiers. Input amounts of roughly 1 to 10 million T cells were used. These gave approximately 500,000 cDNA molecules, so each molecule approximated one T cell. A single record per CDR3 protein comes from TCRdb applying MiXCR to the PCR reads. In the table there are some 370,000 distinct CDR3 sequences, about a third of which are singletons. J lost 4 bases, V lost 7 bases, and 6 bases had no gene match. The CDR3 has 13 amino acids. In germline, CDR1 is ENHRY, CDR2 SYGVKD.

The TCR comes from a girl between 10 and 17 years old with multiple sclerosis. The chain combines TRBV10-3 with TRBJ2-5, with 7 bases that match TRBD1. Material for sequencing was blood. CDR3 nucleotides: TGTGCCATCAAGAGGGGGCAGAGAGAGACCCAGTACTTC. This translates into CAIKRGQRETQYF.